The present TCR beta chain was sequenced within a study of T-cell memory formation after mild COVID-19. Germline V gene sequence: CDR1 LGHDT, CDR2 YNNKEL (reference sequence). CDR3 size: 11 residues. Between the trimmed V and J ends, which lost 1 base and 4 bases, there was a span of 1 base. TCRdb recomputed calls from the 5' RACE reads with MiXCR, one row per CDR3 protein. Among about 250,000 distinct CDR3 sequences, over 15% were seen once, and the ten largest hold more than 2%. This clonotype was seen a few times. Sequencing input: PBMCs or a T cell subset sorted from them (not recorded which). This TCR came from an adult woman who had mild COVID-19 (a few samples of this study predate the infection). Cell type and time point are not known. V gene TRBV3-1 combines with J gene TRBJ2-5; D is unresolved. The chain's CDR3 is CASSQVETQYF. Here the CDR3 DNA reads TGTGCCAGCAGCCAAGTAGAGACCCAGTACTTC.